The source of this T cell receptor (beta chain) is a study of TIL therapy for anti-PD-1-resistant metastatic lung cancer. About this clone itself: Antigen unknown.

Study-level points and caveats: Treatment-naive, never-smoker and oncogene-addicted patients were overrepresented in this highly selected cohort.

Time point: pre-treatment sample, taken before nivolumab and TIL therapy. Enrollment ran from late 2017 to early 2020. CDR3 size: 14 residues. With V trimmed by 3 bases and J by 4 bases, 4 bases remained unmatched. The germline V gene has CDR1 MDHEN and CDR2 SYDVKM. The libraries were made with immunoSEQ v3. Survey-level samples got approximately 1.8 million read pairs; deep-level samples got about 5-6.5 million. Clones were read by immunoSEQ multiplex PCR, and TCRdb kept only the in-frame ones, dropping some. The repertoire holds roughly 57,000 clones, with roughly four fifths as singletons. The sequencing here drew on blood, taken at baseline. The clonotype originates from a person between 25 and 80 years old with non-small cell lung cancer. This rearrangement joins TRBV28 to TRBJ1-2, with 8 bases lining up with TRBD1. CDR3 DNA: TGTGCCAGCAGTTTGGACAGGGCCTTCTATGGCTACACCTTC. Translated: CASSLDRAFYGYTF.